The TCR beta chain under discussion was sequenced for a study of blood T cell repertoires in COVID-19. Trimming shortened V by 0 bases and J by 1 base, and 5 bases separated the two germline ends. Germline V lookup: CDR1 SGDLS, CDR2 YYNGEE. There are 14 residues in the CDR3. Produced via immunoSEQ multiplex PCR; TCRdb's table is partial and in-frame only. The sample has about 93,000 clones, under 90% seen once. The chain joins TRBV9 to TRBJ2-4; tentatively, D is TRBD2 (5 bases). Specimen: peripheral blood. The clonotype comes from a man aged 55 to 70 with COVID-19, enrolled during active disease. CDR3: CASSVGGAKNIQYF. The CDR3 DNA follows: TGTGCCAGCAGCGTAGGAGGGGCCAAAAACATTCAGTACTTC.